This T cell receptor (beta chain) is from a study of blood T cell repertoires in COVID-19. Study-wide context: The United States, Italy and Spain were the sources of the acute and convalescent COVID-19 samples. T cells, B-cell-depleted T cells, or PBMCs supplied cDNA or gDNA.

J gave up 1 base and V 7 bases, and 3 bases lay outside the gene matches. There are 14 residues in the CDR3. Germline assignment: CDR1 SNHLY and CDR2 FYNNEI. Profiled with immunoSEQ multiplex PCR; TCRdb holds only in-frame clones, not every one. The sample yields 200,000 to 300,000 clones, around 83% seen once. The sequenced material came from peripheral blood. This rearrangement joins TRBV2 to TRBJ1-1; TRBD1 aligns across 10 bases. This receptor was identified in a man aged 40-49 years who had recovered from COVID-19. The CDR3 coding sequence is TGTGCCAGCAATAGACAGGGGGCGAACACTGAAGCTTTCTTT. Its translation: CASNRQGANTEAFF.